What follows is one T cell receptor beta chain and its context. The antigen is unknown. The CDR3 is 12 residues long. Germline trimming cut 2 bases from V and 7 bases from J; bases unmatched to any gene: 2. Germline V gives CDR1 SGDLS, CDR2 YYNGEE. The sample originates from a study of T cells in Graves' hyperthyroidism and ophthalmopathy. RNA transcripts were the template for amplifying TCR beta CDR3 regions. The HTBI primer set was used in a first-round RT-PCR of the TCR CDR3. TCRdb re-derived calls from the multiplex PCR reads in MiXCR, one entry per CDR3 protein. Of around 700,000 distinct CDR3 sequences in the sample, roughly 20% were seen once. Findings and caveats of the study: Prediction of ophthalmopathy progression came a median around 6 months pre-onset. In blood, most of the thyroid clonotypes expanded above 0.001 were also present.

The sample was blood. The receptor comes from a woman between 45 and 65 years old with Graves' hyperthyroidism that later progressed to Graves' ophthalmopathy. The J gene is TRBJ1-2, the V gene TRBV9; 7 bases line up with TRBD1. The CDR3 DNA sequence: TGTGCCAGCAGCGTCAACAGGGGTGGCTACACCTTC. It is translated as CASSVNRGGYTF.